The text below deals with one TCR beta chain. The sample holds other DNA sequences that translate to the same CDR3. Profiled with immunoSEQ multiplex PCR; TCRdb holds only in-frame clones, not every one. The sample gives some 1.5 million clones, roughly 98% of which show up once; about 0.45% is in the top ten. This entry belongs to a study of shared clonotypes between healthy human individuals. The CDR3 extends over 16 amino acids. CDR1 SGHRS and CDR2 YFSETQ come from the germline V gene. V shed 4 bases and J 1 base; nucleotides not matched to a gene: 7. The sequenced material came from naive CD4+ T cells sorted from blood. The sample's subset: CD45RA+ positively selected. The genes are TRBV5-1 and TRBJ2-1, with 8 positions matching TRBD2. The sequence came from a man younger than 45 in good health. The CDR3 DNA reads TGCGCCAGCAGCACCTTAGCGGGAAGTTCCTACAATGAGCAGTTCTTC. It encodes CASSTLAGSSYNEQFF. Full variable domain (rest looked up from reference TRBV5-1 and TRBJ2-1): KAGVTQTPRYLIKTRGQQVTLSCSPISGHRSVSWYQQTPGQGLQFLFEYFSETQRNKGNFPGRFSGRQFSNSRSEMNVSTLELGDSALYLCASSTLAGSSYNEQFFGPGTRLTVL.